This TCR beta chain stems from a study of T cells after yellow fever vaccination. The CDR3 has 15 residues. The ends lost 3 bases at V and 5 bases at J; junction bases unmatched: 4. Germline CDR1 reads SGHAT; CDR2 reads FQDESV (reference sequence). TCRdb reprocessed the 5' RACE reads via MiXCR and lists one record per CDR3 protein. This table has about 340,000 distinct CDR3 sequences, more than 8.5% appearing once. This clonotype was sampled from a man aged 18 to 35 who received the YFV17D yellow fever vaccine. The genes are TRBV11-1 and TRBJ2-3; TRBD2 agrees at 11 bases. This material consisted of PBMCs, taken on the day of the first yellow fever vaccination. CDR3 nucleotides: TGTGCCAGCAGCTTGTTGGGGACTAGCGGAGATACGCAGTATTTT. Amino acids: CASSLLGTSGDTQYF.